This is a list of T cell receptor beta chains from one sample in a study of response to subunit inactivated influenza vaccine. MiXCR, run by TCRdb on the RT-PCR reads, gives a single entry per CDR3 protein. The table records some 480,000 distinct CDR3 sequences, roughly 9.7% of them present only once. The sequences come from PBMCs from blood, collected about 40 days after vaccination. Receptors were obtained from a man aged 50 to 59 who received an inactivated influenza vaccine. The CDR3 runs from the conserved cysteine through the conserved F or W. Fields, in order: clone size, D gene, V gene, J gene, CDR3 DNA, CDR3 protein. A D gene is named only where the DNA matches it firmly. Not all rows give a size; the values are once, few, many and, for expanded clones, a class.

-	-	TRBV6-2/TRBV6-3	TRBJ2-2	TGTGCCAGCAGTTACGAGTTAGGGAACACCGGGGAGCTGTTTTTT	CASSYELGNTGELFF
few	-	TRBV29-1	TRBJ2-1	TGCAGCGTTGAGGCCACCCGCAATGAGCAGTTCTTC	CSVEATRNEQFF
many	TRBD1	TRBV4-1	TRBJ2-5	TGCGCCAGCAGCCAGCCACCGGGACAGGGGAACCAAGAGACCCAGTACTTC	CASSQPPGQGNQETQYF
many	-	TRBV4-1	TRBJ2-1	TGCGCCAGCAGCCACCAAGGGGGTCTTGCCTACAATGAGCAGTTCTTC	CASSHQGGLAYNEQFF
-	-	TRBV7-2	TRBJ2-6	TGTGCCAGCAGCTTAACAGCGTCTGGGGCCAACGTCCTGACTTTC	CASSLTASGANVLTF
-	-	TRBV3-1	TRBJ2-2	TGTGCCAGCAGCCCGGTAGGGCCTTCCGGGGAGCTGTTTTTT	CASSPVGPSGELFF
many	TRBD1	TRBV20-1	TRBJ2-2	TGCAGTGCGGCCCGGGACAGGGTTGGTAACACCGGGGAGCTGTTTTTT	CSAARDRVGNTGELFF
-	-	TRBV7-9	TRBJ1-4	TGTGCCAGCAGCTACGGACAGTATCGGGAAAAACTGTTTTTT	CASSYGQYREKLFF
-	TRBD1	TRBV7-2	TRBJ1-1	TGTGCCAGCAGCTTAGACAGGGGGCCTGAAGCTTTCTTT	CASSLDRGPEAFF
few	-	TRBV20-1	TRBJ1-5	TGCAGTGCTTCAGGACAGCACCTCAATCAGCCCCAGCATTTT	CSASGQHLNQPQHF
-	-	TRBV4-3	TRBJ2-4	TGCGCCAGCAGCCAAGGCTGGCAGCTAGCCAAAAACATTCAGTACTTC	CASSQGWQLAKNIQYF
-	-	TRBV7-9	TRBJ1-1	TGTGCCAGCAGCTTAATGGAGGGAAATGAAGCTTTCTTT	CASSLMEGNEAFF
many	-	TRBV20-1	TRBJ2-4	TGCAGTGCTAGTGGGGGCAGGCTCCTTCAGTACTTC	CSASGGRLLQYF
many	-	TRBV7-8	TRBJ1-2	TGTGCCAGCAGCTCGGGACTCCCGAGAGGCTACACCTTC	CASSSGLPRGYTF
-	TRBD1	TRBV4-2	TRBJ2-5	TGTGCCAGCAGCCAAAGTCCTCCGCCGAACAGGGGGGAGACCCAGTACTTC	CASSQSPPPNRGETQYF
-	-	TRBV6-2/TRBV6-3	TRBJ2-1	TGTGCCAGCAGTTACGACCGGGCTCTAAACTCCTACAATGAGCAGTTCTTC	CASSYDRALNSYNEQFF
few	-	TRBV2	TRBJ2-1	TGTGCCAGCAGTGATGTTGTAGACTATGAGCAGTTCTTC	CASSDVVDYEQFF
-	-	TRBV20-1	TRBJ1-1	TGCAGTGCTAGAGATCCCCGAGCAGGGAGAGACACTGAAGCTTTCTTT	CSARDPRAGRDTEAFF
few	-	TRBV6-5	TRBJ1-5	TGTGCCAGCAGTTATTCAGGGGATAGCAATCAGCCCCAGCATTTT	CASSYSGDSNQPQHF
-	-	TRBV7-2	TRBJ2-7	TGTGCCAGCAGCCCCCGGCTGGGGACCGCCTCCTACGAGCAGTACTTC	CASSPRLGTASYEQYF
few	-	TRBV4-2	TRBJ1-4	TGTGCCAGCAGCCAAAAATACGAAAAACTGTTTTTT	CASSQKYEKLFF
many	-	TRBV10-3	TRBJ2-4	TGTGCCATCAGTGAATCATTTAGAGCCAAAAACATTCAGTACTTC	CAISESFRAKNIQYF
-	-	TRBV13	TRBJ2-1	TGTGCCAGCAGCTTCGTTAAGGGACTTCTCTCCTACAATGAGCAGTTCTTC	CASSFVKGLLSYNEQFF
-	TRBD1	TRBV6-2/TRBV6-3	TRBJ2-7	TGTGCCAGCAGCGATCCTGCGGGACAGGGTAACGAGCAGTACTTC	CASSDPAGQGNEQYF
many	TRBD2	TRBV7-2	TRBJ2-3	TGTGCCAGCAGCTTAGCGTTGTCTAGCGGGGCGAGCACAGATACGCAGTATTTT	CASSLALSSGASTDTQYF
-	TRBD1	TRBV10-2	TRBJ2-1	TGCGCCAGCACTGTCCACAGGGGGCTAACTCAAAACAATGAGCAGTTCTTC	CASTVHRGLTQNNEQFF
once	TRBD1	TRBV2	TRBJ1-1	TGTGCCAGCCGGGACAGTATCACTGAAGCTTTCTTT	CASRDSITEAFF
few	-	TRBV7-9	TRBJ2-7	TGTGCCAGCAGCTTAGATGGGACGATAACCTACGAGCAGTACTTC	CASSLDGTITYEQYF
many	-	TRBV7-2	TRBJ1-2	TGTGCCAGCAGCATCGGGGACTCACGAGGCTACACCTTC	CASSIGDSRGYTF
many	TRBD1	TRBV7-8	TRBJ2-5	TGTGCCAGCAGCTTACTTAACAGGGGACACCAAGGGGCCCAGTACTTC	CASSLLNRGHQGAQYF
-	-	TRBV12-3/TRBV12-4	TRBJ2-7	TGTGCCACTGGCTGGGGGGACGAGCAGTACTTC	CATGWGDEQYF
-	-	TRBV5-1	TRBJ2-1	TGCGCCAGCAGCTCCCCCCCGGGGGCAGATCACAATGAGCAGTTCTTC	CASSSPPGADHNEQFF
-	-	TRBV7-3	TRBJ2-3	TGTGCCAGCAGCTTAGGGGGAGAGGCAGATACGCAGTATTTT	CASSLGGEADTQYF
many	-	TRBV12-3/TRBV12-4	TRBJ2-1	TGTGCCAGCAGTTTTGTTGCAGGGGAGAATGAGCAGTTCTTC	CASSFVAGENEQFF
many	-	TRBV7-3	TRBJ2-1	TGTGCCAGCAGCCAACGGGGGAATGAGCAGTTCTTC	CASSQRGNEQFF
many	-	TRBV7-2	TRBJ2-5	TGTGCCAGCAGCTTAGAGCGGCAGACCCAGTACTTC	CASSLERQTQYF
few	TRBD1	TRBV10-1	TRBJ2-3	TGCGCCAGCAGTGGGGAGTGGCAGGGGGCCTCACTGGATACGCAGTATTTT	CASSGEWQGASLDTQYF